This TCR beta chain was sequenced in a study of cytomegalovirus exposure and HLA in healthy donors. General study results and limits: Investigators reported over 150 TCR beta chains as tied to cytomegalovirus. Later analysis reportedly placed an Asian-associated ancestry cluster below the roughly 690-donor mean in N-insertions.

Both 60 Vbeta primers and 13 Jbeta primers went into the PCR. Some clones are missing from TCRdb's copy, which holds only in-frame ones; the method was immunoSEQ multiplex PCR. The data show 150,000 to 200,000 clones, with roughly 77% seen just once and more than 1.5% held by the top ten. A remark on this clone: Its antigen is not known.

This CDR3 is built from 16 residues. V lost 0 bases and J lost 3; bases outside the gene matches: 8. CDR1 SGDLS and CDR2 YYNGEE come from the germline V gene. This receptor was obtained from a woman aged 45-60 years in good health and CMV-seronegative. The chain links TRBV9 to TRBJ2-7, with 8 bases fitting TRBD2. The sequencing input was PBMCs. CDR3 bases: TGTGCCAGCAGCGTAGCTCCAACGGGGGGGTTCTACGAGCAGTACTTC. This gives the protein CASSVAPTGGFYEQYF.